The 11 T cell receptor beta chains below all came from one sample that was sequenced in a study of T cell responses to AZD1222 COVID-19 vaccine. Sequencing was performed with immunoSEQ multiplex PCR; in TCRdb, only in-frame clones are kept and a portion is missing. Of 120,000 or so clones in the sample, more than 70% were seen once. Specimen: peripheral blood, collected on day 0 of AZD1222 vaccination. The source of these receptors is an adult in good health.

The chain employs TRBV4-3 and TRBJ2-1, with 12 nucleotides matching TRBD2. Germline assignment: CDR1 LGHNA and CDR2 YSLEER. CDR3 length: 15 amino acids. The ends lost 0 bases at V and 12 bases at J; junction bases unmatched: 6. CDR3 loop: CASSQDLTSGGLQFF. The CDR3, as DNA: TGCGCCAGCAGCCAAGACTTAACTAGCGGGGGGTTGCAGTTCTTC.

This chain uses TRBV27 with TRBJ2-1, with D hard to call. V was clipped by 3 bases and J by 9 bases, with 15 bases between them. CDR1 is MNHEY and CDR2 is SMNVEV in the germline V gene (reference sequence). The CDR3 sequence is 14 residues long. The CDR3 nucleotides are TGTGCCAGCAGTTTTCTGGACCGCCAAATTGAGCAGTTCTTC. This gives the protein CASSFLDRQIEQFF.

The chain combines TRBV19 with TRBJ2-5; no definite D call. Germline values: CDR1 LNHDA, CDR2 SQIVND (reference sequence). Trimming stripped 4 bases from V and 2 bases from J, with 8 bases between. The CDR3 runs 13 residues. The CDR3 sequence is CASSTSPQETQYF. CDR3 nucleotides: TGTGCCAGTAGTACGAGTCCTCAAGAGACCCAGTACTTC.

V and J are TRBV7-9 and TRBJ1-4, with D possibly TRBD1 on 5 matching bases. This CDR3 has 14 residues. The germline CDR1 and CDR2 sequences are SEHNR and FQNEAQ (reference sequence). Trimming stripped 2 bases from V and 11 bases from J, with 15 bases between. The CDR3 protein is CASSLPEGGGKLFF. CDR3 nucleotide sequence: TGTGCCAGCAGCTTACCGGAGGGTGGGGGGAAACTGTTTTTT.

In DNA, the CDR3 is TGTGCCAGTAGTAATTTGGGACAGGGTGTGTCCCAGTACTTC. Encoded protein: CASSNLGQGVSQYF. The rearrangement links TRBV19 to TRBJ2-5; TRBD1 agrees at 9 bases. From germline, CDR1 is LNHDA and CDR2 SQIVND (reference sequence). The CDR3 loop spans 14 amino acids. After removal of 4 bases from V and 9 bases from J, the junction contained 9 bases not matched to a gene.

The CDR3 spells CASSPVIAGGPGNEQFF. In DNA, the CDR3 is TGTGCCAGCAGCCCAGTCATAGCGGGGGGGCCGGGTAATGAGCAGTTCTTC. The chain uses TRBV7-8 and TRBJ2-1; TRBD2 matches at 11 bases. In germline, CDR1 is SGHVS, CDR2 FQNEAQ. The junction had 13 bases not matched to a gene; V was cut back by 5 bases and J by 7 bases. There are 17 residues in the CDR3. The full variable domain, in which reference TRBV7-8 and TRBJ2-1 provide the parts outside the CDR3, is GAGVSQSPRYKVAKRGQDVALRCDPISGHVSLFWYQQALGQGPEFLTYFQNEAQLDKSGLPSDRFFAERPEGSVSTLKIQRTQQEDSAVYLCASSPVIAGGPGNEQFFGPGTRLTVL.

V usage is TRBV12-3 or TRBV12-4 and J usage is TRBJ1-1, with D uncertain. With 7 bases removed from V and 8 bases from J, the gap between germline ends came to 14 bases. The CDR3 has 12 amino acids. CDR3 sequence: CASTKSPGEAFF. CDR3 nucleotides: TGTGCCAGCACCAAATCCCCGGGGGAAGCTTTCTTT.

This clone was counted between two and nine times. The V call is TRBV14, the J call TRBJ1-1; no clear D gene. CDR1 is SGHDN, CDR2 FVKESK, per germline. With 0 bases removed from V and 11 bases from J, the gap between germline ends came to 16 bases. The CDR3 covers 14 residues. The CDR3 DNA sequence: TGTGCCAGCAGCCAAGAATCAAGGGTGTCTTCGGCTTTCTTT. Its translation: CASSQESRVSSAFF.

The chain combines TRBV9 with TRBJ2-1, with D maybe TRBD1 (5 bases). Germline CDR1 reads SGDLS; CDR2 reads YYNGEE. The V gene lost 0 bases and the J gene lost 3 bases, with 13 bases spanning the gap. The CDR3 covers 16 residues. DNA for the CDR3: TGTGCCAGCAGCGTAGCTCCCCGACAGCGCTACAATGAGCAGTTCTTC. It is translated as CASSVAPRQRYNEQFF.

The gene calls are TRBV14 and TRBJ2-7, with D tentatively TRBD1 (5 bases). This CDR3 has 16 residues. Between the trimmed V and J ends, which lost 1 base and 0 bases, there was a span of 13 bases. Germline CDR1 SGHDN, CDR2 FVKESK. CDR3 region: CASSQVGGAPSYEQYF. In DNA, the CDR3 is TGTGCCAGCAGCCAAGTCGGTGGGGCCCCCTCCTACGAGCAGTACTTC.

This rearrangement joins TRBV5-4 to TRBJ2-7; 9 nucleotides align to TRBD1. Germline CDR1 reads SGHNT; CDR2 reads YYREEE (reference sequence). The CDR3 runs 16 residues. J lost 0 bases, V lost 5 bases, and 9 bases had no gene match. In DNA, the CDR3 is TGTGCCAGCAGTCGAGGGACAGGGAAGAGCTCCTACGAGCAGTACTTC. It yields the protein CASSRGTGKSSYEQYF.